The source of this TCR beta chain is a study of CXCR3-negative and CXCR3-positive naive CD8 T cells. Findings and caveats of the study: For memory CD8+ cells diversity was much lower, but both naive subsets had comparably high diversity.

Via 5' RACE with UMI labels, TRB cDNA libraries were prepared. Reanalyzing the 5' RACE reads, TCRdb keeps one entry per CDR3 protein, without DNA. This listing includes around 140,000 distinct CDR3 sequences. Within the CD8+ T cell compartment, naive cells were CD45RO-CCR7+CD27+CD95-. The CDR3 has 14 residues. CDR1 and CDR2 (germline): LNHNV, YYDKDF (reference sequence). As concerns this clonotype: Its antigen is currently unknown.

The chain joins TRBV15 to TRBJ1-1; as DNA is missing, the TRBD1 call by TCRdb cannot be tested. This TCR was sampled from a human donor in good health. Some clones in this sample may be carry-over from other donors' samples. The specimen was naive CXCR3- CD8+ T cells from blood. Subset: CD45RO-CCR7+CD27+CD95- naive CD8+ T cells lacking CXCR3 (TNR3-). The CDR3 loop reads CATTMTGKNTEAFF. Using reference TRBV15 and TRBJ1-1 for the parts outside the CDR3, the full variable domain is DAMVIQNPRYQVTQFGKPVTLSCSQTLNHNVMYWYQQKSSQAPKLLFHYYDKDFNNEADTPDNFQSRRPNTSFCFLDIRSPGLGDTAMYLCATTMTGKNTEAFFGQGTRLTVV.